The 32 T cell receptor beta chains in this list originate from one sample, sequenced in a study of OX40 agonist ivuxolimab in advanced cancers. Libraries were prepared by immunoSEQ multiplex PCR; TCRdb keeps only in-frame clonotypes and omits some of them. Of about 71,000 clones listed, about 81% are singletons. The sequences come from CD4+ or CD8+ T cells sorted from blood, collected in a trial of the OX40 agonist ivuxolimab. The origin of the receptors is an adult with an advanced solid tumor such as melanoma, head and neck, liver or kidney cancer.

There are many counts of this clone. The chain uses TRBV5-1 and TRBJ2-7, with 7 bases matching TRBD2. Germline V gene sequence: CDR1 SGHRS, CDR2 YFSETQ. Trimming took 4 bases from V and 3 from J; bases not matched to a gene: 10. This CDR3 is 15 amino acids long. In DNA, the CDR3 is TGCGCCAGCAGCCCATCCGGGGGGAGGGTCTACGAGCAGTACTTC. As protein: CASSPSGGRVYEQYF. Filled out from reference TRBV5-1 and TRBJ2-7, the complete variable domain reads KAGVTQTPRYLIKTRGQQVTLSCSPISGHRSVSWYQQTPGQGLQFLFEYFSETQRNKGNFPGRFSGRQFSNSRSEMNVSTLELGDSALYLCASSPSGGRVYEQYFGPGTRLTVT.

The chain recombines TRBV2 with TRBJ2-7; D is perhaps TRBD2 (5 bases). The CDR3 loop spans 12 amino acids. Trimming removed 6 bases from V and 0 bases from J, with 6 bases in between. The germline gives CDR1 SNHLY, CDR2 FYNNEI. The CDR3 spells CASSRDSYEQYF. For the CDR3, the DNA is TGTGCCAGCAGCCGGGACTCCTACGAGCAGTACTTC.

This chain links TRBV5-4 with TRBJ2-1, with 9 nucleotides matching TRBD1. The CDR3 has 16 amino acids. V was pared by 4 bases and J by 9 bases, with 14 bases of the junction left unmatched. Germline assignment: CDR1 SGHNT and CDR2 YYREEE (reference sequence). For the CDR3, the DNA is TGTGCCAGCAGCATGGGAGTAGGACAGGGGAGCAGTGAGCAGTTCTTC. It yields the protein CASSMGVGQGSSEQFF.

Remarks on this clone: A read error may produce the germline difference seen at one junction end. The V call is TRBV7-9, the J call TRBJ2-3; no clear D. The CDR3 runs to 12 residues. The germline V gene has CDR1 SEHNR and CDR2 FQNEAQ (reference sequence). Written as DNA, the CDR3 is TGTGCCAGCAACTTAGTGACAGATACGCAGTATTTT. Residues: CASNLVTDTQYF.

The CDR3 region is CASSMSPAENIQYF. The CDR3 nucleotides read TGTGCCAGTAGTATGTCGCCCGCAGAAAACATTCAGTACTTC. The chain is built from TRBV19 and TRBJ2-4; D remains unclear. The germline V gene encodes CDR1 LNHDA and CDR2 SQIVND (reference sequence). Deletions cut 3 bases from V and 5 bases from J, with 11 bases between. The CDR3 has 14 residues.

This clone came up a few times. DNA of the CDR3: TGTGCCAGCAGTTCGGGACTAGCGGGAGATACGCAGTATTTT. It specifies CASSSGLAGDTQYF. This chain links TRBV6-4 with TRBJ2-3; TRBD2 matches at 12 bases. Germline V lookup: CDR1 MRHNA, CDR2 SNTAGT. With 5 bases clipped from V and 5 bases from J, the junction kept 2 bases outside the gene matches. This CDR3 has 14 amino acids.

The V gene is TRBV27, the J gene TRBJ1-2, with a weak D call TRBD1 (5 bases). The V end lost 4 bases, the J end lost 0 bases, and 15 bases lay between the germline ends. The CDR3 is 16 amino acids. CDR1 and CDR2 from the germline V gene are MNHEY and SMNVEV (reference sequence). The CDR3 protein is CASSWGGGLANYGYTF. The CDR3 nucleotides are TGTGCCAGCAGTTGGGGCGGGGGGTTGGCTAACTATGGCTACACCTTC.

The CDR3 reads CASSLDKLADVSYEQYF. CDR3 coding DNA: TGTGCCAGCAGCTTAGATAAGCTAGCTGACGTCTCCTACGAGCAGTACTTC. V is TRBV7-9 and J is TRBJ2-7, with D tentatively TRBD2 (5 bases). Trimming cost V 1 base and J 0 bases, with 16 bases left between them. The germline gives CDR1 SEHNR, CDR2 FQNEAQ (reference sequence). This CDR3 has 17 amino acids.

The chain recombines TRBV5-4 with TRBJ1-1; D is undetermined. Deletions cut 3 bases from V and 1 base from J, with 7 bases between. CDR1 and CDR2 (germline): SGHNT, YYREEE (reference sequence). The CDR3 is 13 amino acids. The CDR3 reads CASSSPQNTEAFF. The CDR3 DNA reads TGTGCCAGCAGCTCCCCTCAGAACACTGAAGCTTTCTTT.

The V gene is TRBV6-5, the J gene TRBJ1-2; no firm D call. Germline V gene data show CDR1 as MNHEY and CDR2 as SVGAGI. The CDR3 has 15 amino acids. Trimming removed 5 bases at V and 4 bases at J, with 17 bases between. The CDR3 coding sequence is TGTGCCAGCAGTCCCGTAGGGCTTCGGGTCTATGGCTACACCTTC. It translates to CASSPVGLRVYGYTF.

V gene TRBV4-3 combines with J gene TRBJ2-3; D is unresolved. The CDR3 length is 16 residues. The germline CDR1 and CDR2 sequences are LGHNA and YSLEER. Trimming took 0 bases from V and 0 from J, leaving 10 bases between them. CDR3 in DNA: TGCGCCAGCAGCCAAGATCACTACTCTAGCACAGATACGCAGTATTTT. Protein product: CASSQDHYSSTDTQYF.

The rearrangement links TRBV29-1 to TRBJ2-3; D remains unclear. Germline values: CDR1 SQVTM, CDR2 ANQGSEA. V lost 1 base and J lost 2, with 7 bases in between. CDR3 length equals 13 residues. The CDR3 DNA reads as TGCAGCGTTGAAGGCGGTCACACAGATACGCAGTATTTT. Encoded protein: CSVEGGHTDTQYF.

The J gene is TRBJ1-1, the V gene TRBV18; D gene ambiguous. Trimming removed 6 bases at V and 1 base at J, with 12 bases between. Germline V gives CDR1 KGHSH, CDR2 LQKENI. CDR3 length: 14 amino acids. CDR3 sequence: CASSTGRGNTEAFF. The CDR3 DNA reads as TGTGCCAGCTCGACCGGTCGGGGGAACACTGAAGCTTTCTTT.

V is TRBV27 and J is TRBJ2-7; D gene uncertain. There are 14 residues in the CDR3. Looked up from germline, CDR1 is MNHEY and CDR2 is SMNVEV (reference sequence). V lost 2 bases to trimming and J lost 0 bases, with 8 bases between them. DNA of the CDR3: TGTGCCAGCAGTTTAAACCAAGTCTCCTACGAGCAGTACTTC. Protein sequence: CASSLNQVSYEQYF.

Remarks on this clone: Compared with germline, one end of the junction differs, possibly owing to a read error. The CDR3 loop is CASSFQGTDTQYF. The DNA for the CDR3 is TGTGCCAGCAGCTTCCAGGGCACAGATACGCAGTATTTT. The V call is TRBV5-3, the J call TRBJ2-3; D unclear. TRBV5-3 is reported as an ORF; its role is uncertain. CDR3 size: 13 residues.

This chain connects TRBV18 to TRBJ2-7, with D perhaps given as TRBD1 or TRBD2 (5 bases each). The CDR3 consists of 13 residues. CDR1 is KGHSH and CDR2 is LQKENI in the germline V gene. Between the trimmed V and J ends, which lost 6 bases and 3 bases, there was a span of 12 bases. For the CDR3, the DNA is TGTGCCAGCTCCCCGGGACGGCTCTACGAGCAGTACTTC. Its protein product is CASSPGRLYEQYF.

This chain joins TRBV5-4 and TRBJ1-5; 10 bases fit TRBD1. Germline loops: CDR1 SGHNT, CDR2 YYREEE (reference sequence). CDR3 size: 14 residues. Trimming removed 4 bases from V and 8 bases from J; junction bases left unmatched: 6. The CDR3 DNA reads TGTGCCAGCAGCCTCGACAGGGGGCAGGAGCCCCAGCATTTT. It yields the protein CASSLDRGQEPQHF.

V gene TRBV5-1 combines with J gene TRBJ1-1, with no clear D. The V and J ends lost 4 bases and 4 bases respectively, with 5 bases between them. Per the germline V gene, CDR1 is SGHRS and CDR2 is YFSETQ. The CDR3 runs 11 residues. CDR3 DNA: TGCGCCAGCAGCGGAGGCACTGAAGCTTTCTTT. Protein product: CASSGGTEAFF.

This sequence joins TRBV18 and TRBJ2-5, with 9 bases fitting TRBD2. The CDR3 contains 15 residues. J lost 5 bases, V lost 3 bases, and 7 bases had no gene match. Germline CDR1 is KGHSH and CDR2 is LQKENI. The CDR3 DNA is TGTGCCAGCTCACCCTCAGCGGGAGGATCGGAGACCCAGTACTTC. This codes for CASSPSAGGSETQYF.

V is TRBV5-1 and J is TRBJ1-4, with TRBD1 identical over 8 bases. CDR1 is SGHRS and CDR2 is YFSETQ in the germline V gene. Trimming took 4 bases from V and 2 from J; bases not matched to a gene: 4. The CDR3 loop spans 15 amino acids. The CDR3 is CASSSWTGTNEKLFF. The CDR3, as DNA: TGCGCCAGCAGCAGTTGGACAGGGACTAATGAAAAACTGTTTTTT.

Only a few counts were recorded for this clone. The chain has TRBV4-2 and TRBJ1-1; the D is unclear. This CDR3 comprises 13 residues. Germline V CDR1 and CDR2: LGHNA, YNFKEQ. Trimming stripped 1 base from V and 5 bases from J, with 8 bases between. In DNA, the CDR3 is TGTGCCAGCAGCCAAGGGGGTACGACTGAAGCTTTCTTT. It translates to CASSQGGTTEAFF.

The chain uses TRBV19 and TRBJ1-2; 7 bases are shared with TRBD1. The germline gives CDR1 LNHDA, CDR2 SQIVND (reference sequence). Trimming removed 4 bases from V and 3 bases from J; junction bases left unmatched: 8. The CDR3 totals 15 residues. For the CDR3, the DNA is TGTGCCAGTAGTACGACAGGGATTGTCGACTATGGCTACACCTTC. Translated: CASSTTGIVDYGYTF. Filled out from reference TRBV19 and TRBJ1-2, the complete variable domain reads DGGITQSPKYLFRKEGQNVTLSCEQNLNHDAMYWYRQDPGQGLRLIYYSQIVNDFQKGDIAEGYSVSREKKESFPLTVTSAQKNPTAFYLCASSTTGIVDYGYTFGSGTRLTVV.

In DNA form, the CDR3 reads TGTGCCAGCCATTGGACAGGGAGCTCCTACGAGCAGTACTTC. This sequence encodes CASHWTGSSYEQYF. This sequence joins TRBV6-5 and TRBJ2-7; 8 nucleotides match TRBD1. V shed 8 bases and J 0 bases; nucleotides not matched to a gene: 6. The CDR3 totals 14 residues. CDR1 and CDR2 (germline): MNHEY, SVGAGI.

The CDR3 DNA reads TGTGCCAGCAGCGTGAATCGAGGACTAATGACCCTCCATGAGCAGTTCTTC. Protein sequence: CASSVNRGLMTLHEQFF. The chain combines TRBV9 with TRBJ2-1, with a possible D match to TRBD2 (6 bases). Germline V gene lookup returns CDR1 SGDLS and CDR2 YYNGEE. CDR3 length: 17 residues. V lost 2 bases and J 8 bases, leaving 23 bases between the germline ends.

The chain employs TRBV11-3 and TRBJ2-7, with D possibly TRBD2 on 6 matching bases. Trimming stripped 0 bases from V and 0 bases from J, with 12 bases between. CDR3 size: 16 residues. Germline V gene data show CDR1 as SGHNT and CDR2 as YENEEA. CDR3 DNA: TGTGCCAGCAGCTTAGAGACATTCGGGGGCTCCTACGAGCAGTACTTC. Translated: CASSLETFGGSYEQYF.

The rearrangement joins TRBV6-5 to TRBJ2-2, with no clear D. Trimming took off 3 bases at V and 0 bases at J, with 8 bases between the two ends. CDR3 length: 15 residues. Germline CDR1 reads MNHEY; CDR2 reads SVGAGI. In DNA, the CDR3 is TGTGCCAGCAGTTATACAGAGACGAACACCGGGGAGCTGTTTTTT. It codes for CASSYTETNTGELFF.

The genes are TRBV7-7 and TRBJ2-7; D unclear. CDR1 is SSHAT and CDR2 is FNYEAQ in the germline V gene (reference sequence). Trimming cost V 5 bases and J 7 bases, with 15 bases left between them. The CDR3 has 13 amino acids. This chain's CDR3 is CASSLGLHREQYF. The CDR3 DNA reads as TGTGCCAGCAGCCTGGGCCTTCATAGGGAGCAGTACTTC.

This clone was observed a few times. Here the CDR3 DNA reads TGTGCCATCAGTGGGGCGGGGGAAAAACTGTTTTTT. Translating it yields CAISGAGEKLFF. The rearrangement uses TRBV10-3 and TRBJ1-4; D is unresolved. The germline V gene encodes CDR1 ENHRY and CDR2 SYGVKD. V was clipped by 4 bases and J by 8 bases, with 8 bases between them. The CDR3 contains 12 residues.

The CDR3 protein is CASSLSDPHEQYF. Written as DNA, the CDR3 is TGTGCCAGCAGTTTATCCGACCCCCACGAGCAGTACTTC. The chain couples TRBV27 to TRBJ2-7; D not resolved. Germline V lookup: CDR1 MNHEY, CDR2 SMNVEV (reference sequence). The CDR3 is 13 amino acids. V was cut by 0 bases and J by 5 bases, with 8 bases left in between.

The gene calls are TRBV30 and TRBJ1-5; TRBD1 might be the D (6 bases). Germline V gives CDR1 GTSNPN, CDR2 SVGIG (reference sequence). The V gene lost 0 bases and the J gene lost 1 base, with 13 bases spanning the gap. The CDR3 covers 16 residues. The CDR3 DNA is TGTGCCTGGAGTGTACTGAGTCAGGGGAGCAATCAGCCCCAGCATTTT. As protein: CAWSVLSQGSNQPQHF.

The V and J genes are TRBV29-1 and TRBJ2-6, with TRBD1 identical over 7 bases. CDR1 is SQVTM, CDR2 ANQGSEA, per germline. V gave up 5 bases and J gave up 2 bases; unmatched junction bases: 0. This CDR3 region has 13 residues. CDR3 in DNA: TGCAGCGTTACAGGGGCTGGGGCCAACGTCCTGACTTTC. Translating gives CSVTGAGANVLTF.

V usage is TRBV11-2 and J usage is TRBJ1-1, with D perhaps TRBD1 (5 bases). Deletions cut 6 bases from V and 8 bases from J, with 13 bases between. The length of the CDR3 is 12 residues. The V gene's germline CDR1 is SGHAT and CDR2 FQNNGV. CDR3 sequence reads: CASSPRQQEAFF. CDR3 nucleotides: TGTGCCAGCAGTCCACGACAGCAAGAAGCTTTCTTT. Full variable domain (rest looked up from reference TRBV11-2 and TRBJ1-1): EAGVAQSPRYKIIEKRQSVAFWCNPISGHATLYWYQQILGQGPKLLIQFQNNGVVDDSQLPKDRFSAERLKGVDSTLKIQPAKLEDSAVYLCASSPRQQEAFFGQGTRLTVV.